One sample yielded the 19 T cell receptor beta chains listed below, sequenced in a study of T-cell memory formation after mild COVID-19 (dated by TCRdb to the early 2020s). The library was produced with 5' RACE. For sequencing, an Illumina NovaSeq 6000 was employed. In-frame beta chains were kept once TCRdb had trimmed the public reads at Q25 with fastp and called clones with MiXCR. When rows share a CDR3 protein, they turn into one entry using the most common DNA and genes. Within this sample are 250,000 to 300,000 distinct CDR3 sequences, with roughly 15% of them counted one time only. The biggest ten clones account for roughly 24% of the sample. The specimen sequenced was PBMCs or a T cell subset sorted from them (not recorded which). These receptors all come from a man aged 18 to 35 who had mild COVID-19 (a few samples of this study predate the infection). The sample titles of this study are shuffled in the database, so cell type and time point are left out; the donor was told from shared clones.

The table lists this clonotype with a few counts. J is TRBJ2-3 and V is TRBV7-6; 14 nucleotides match TRBD2. The CDR3 extends over 16 amino acids. CDR1 is SGHVS and CDR2 is FNYEAQ in the germline V gene. The V gene end was trimmed by 5 bases and the J gene end by 4 bases; junction bases not matched to a gene: 5. DNA for the CDR3: TGTGCCAGCAGCCGAGGGACTAGCGGGGGACCAGATACGCAGTATTTT. Translation gives CASSRGTSGGPDTQYF.

This clonotype occurred many times. The chain couples TRBV5-1 to TRBJ2-2; 7 bases fit TRBD1. The germline V gene has CDR1 SGHRS and CDR2 YFSETQ. The CDR3 spans 15 residues. The V and J ends lost 4 bases and 1 base, in that order; junction bases with no gene match: 4. For the CDR3, the DNA is TGCGCCAGCAGCCCTCGGACAGGGAACACCGGGGAGCTGTTTTTT. Its translation: CASSPRTGNTGELFF.

The chain has TRBV30 and TRBJ1-6; D is uncertain. The CDR3 is 13 residues long. The germline V gene has CDR1 GTSNPN and CDR2 SVGIG (reference sequence). V was pared by 1 base and J by 4 bases, with 5 bases between. In DNA, the CDR3 is TGTGCCTGGAGTGCGGGATATAATTCACCCCTCCACTTT. It encodes CAWSAGYNSPLHF.

The CDR3 is CASSLGQGRGANEKLFF. As DNA, the CDR3 is TGCGCCAGCAGCTTGGGACAGGGGCGGGGAGCTAATGAAAAACTGTTTTTT. V usage is TRBV5-1 and J usage is TRBJ1-4, with 8 bases lining up with TRBD1. Germline CDR1 is SGHRS and CDR2 is YFSETQ. The CDR3 has 17 amino acids. V lost 0 bases to trimming and J lost 3 bases; unmatched junction nucleotides: 7.

This clonotype was seen more than once but under ten times. The V and J genes are TRBV2 and TRBJ2-4; D unresolved. This CDR3 is 15 amino acids long. Germline lookup yields CDR1 SNHLY and CDR2 FYNNEI. V shed 9 bases and J shed 9 bases, with 24 bases lying between them. The CDR3 spells CASVKTAATIGIQYF. In nucleotides, the CDR3 is TGTGCCAGTGTTAAGACCGCGGCCACGATAGGCATTCAGTACTTC.

This clonotype has a handful of counts. The chain links TRBV13 to TRBJ2-7, with TRBD1 matching 9 bases. Germline V gene lookup returns CDR1 PRHDT and CDR2 FYEKMQ (reference sequence). V was pared by 5 bases and J by 6 bases, with 8 bases of the junction left unmatched. The CDR3 is 14 residues long. The CDR3 loop is CASSLQGAKGEQYV. The DNA of the CDR3 is TGTGCCAGCAGCCTACAGGGGGCAAAGGGCGAGCAGTACGTC.

There are a few counts of this clonotype. Sequence at one end of the junction differs from germline and may be a read error. The CDR3 region has the DNA TGCAGTGCCAGAGCGGGGTTAGTCAAAAACATTCAGTACTTC. Translating it yields CSARAGLVKNIQYF. The chain has TRBV20-1 and TRBJ2-4, with TRBD2 identical over 7 bases. The CDR3 sequence is 14 residues long. Germline CDR1 DFQATT, CDR2 SNEGSKA (reference sequence).

The chain combines TRBV4-3 with TRBJ2-2, with D perhaps matching TRBD2 (6 bases). The germline gives CDR1 LGHNA, CDR2 YSLEER. The V and J ends lost 2 bases and 6 bases respectively, with 19 bases between them. The CDR3 extends over 17 amino acids. The CDR3, as DNA: TGCGCCAGCAGCCAACCCTTCGGGAGCCGGGCCCCCGGGGAGCTGTTTTTT. This codes for CASSQPFGSRAPGELFF.

This clonotype was recorded a few times. The chain links TRBV20-1 to TRBJ1-1; TRBD1 matches 7 bases. Germline-derived CDR1 and CDR2 are DFQATT and SNEGSKA (reference sequence). The CDR3 runs 11 residues. The CDR3 reads CSQQGSTEAFF. CDR3 coding DNA: TGCAGCCAACAGGGGAGCACTGAAGCTTTCTTT.

This clonotype showed up just a few times. The chain joins TRBV12-3 or TRBV12-4 to TRBJ2-1; possibly TRBD2 for D (5 bases). The CDR3 has 17 residues. V was cut by 7 bases and J by 1 base, with 20 bases left in between. DNA of the CDR3: TGTGCCAGCACCCTAGAAATGAGGGAAGGGTCCTACAATGAGCAGTTCTTC. Amino acids: CASTLEMREGSYNEQFF.

This clonotype came up a few times. V and J are TRBV20-1 and TRBJ2-5, with 9 bases fitting TRBD2. V lost 0 bases and J lost 0; bases outside the gene matches: 2. This CDR3 comprises 15 residues. Germline V gives CDR1 DFQATT, CDR2 SNEGSKA (reference sequence). This CDR3 is CSAREASGDQETQYF. CDR3 sequence (DNA): TGCAGTGCTAGAGAGGCTAGCGGGGACCAAGAGACCCAGTACTTC.

This clonotype was picked up many times. CDR3 residues: CASSPVTDTQYF. CDR3 in DNA: TGTGCCAGCAGCCCTGTTACAGATACGCAGTATTTT. The chain uses TRBV7-2 and TRBJ2-3; D not resolved. The CDR3 is 12 residues long. The germline CDR1 and CDR2 sequences are SGHTA and FQGNSA. V lost 5 bases, J lost 3 bases, and 6 bases lay in between.

This clonotype was seen more than once but under ten times. V usage is TRBV29-1 and J usage is TRBJ1-2; D remains ambiguous. Germline assignment: CDR1 SQVTM and CDR2 ANQGSEA. V was shortened by 6 bases and J by 0 bases, with 11 bases between the two germline ends. The CDR3 extends over 13 amino acids. The CDR3 DNA sequence: TGCAGCGTCGACACCGGGGCTAACTATGGCTACACCTTC. Residues: CSVDTGANYGYTF.

The chain recombines TRBV10-2 with TRBJ1-1; D remains ambiguous. CDR3 length: 12 residues. The germline gives CDR1 WSHSY, CDR2 SAAADI. V was trimmed by 7 bases and J by 4 bases, leaving 10 bases between them. DNA of the CDR3: TGCGCCAGCAACTCCGGGATCACTGAAGCTTTCTTT. Its protein product is CASNSGITEAFF.

J is TRBJ2-1 and V is TRBV3-1; the match to TRBD2 covers 13 bases. The junction had 9 bases not matched to a gene; V was cut back by 6 bases and J by 10 bases. CDR3 length: 15 residues. CDR1 is LGHDT and CDR2 is YNNKEL in the germline V gene (reference sequence). CDR3 nucleotide sequence: TGTGCCAGCAGTAAACTAGCGGGGGGGCGGAGGGAGCAGTTCTTC. Its protein is CASSKLAGGRREQFF.

This clonotype has a handful of counts. V and J are TRBV12-3 or TRBV12-4 and TRBJ2-5; D is perhaps TRBD2 (7 bases). This CDR3 is 16 amino acids long. V was clipped by 6 bases and J by 2 bases, with 19 bases between them. In nucleotides, the CDR3 is TGTGCCAGCAGCTTTGTGGGGAGGGGGGGACAAGAGACCCAGTACTTC. Its protein product is CASSFVGRGGQETQYF.

The chain combines TRBV20-1 with TRBJ2-1, with a tentative D call TRBD2 (6 bases). V lost 1 base, J lost 2 bases, and 9 bases lay in between. The CDR3 length is 14 residues. CDR1 DFQATT and CDR2 SNEGSKA come from the germline V gene (reference sequence). CDR3 protein: CSARARGTYNEQFF. The CDR3 coding sequence is TGCAGTGCTAGAGCGCGGGGTACCTACAATGAGCAGTTCTTC.

The chain recombines TRBV6-6 with TRBJ1-2, with D hard to call. This CDR3 contains 12 residues. Trimming took 5 bases from V and 8 from J, leaving 12 bases between them. Germline lookup yields CDR1 MNHNY and CDR2 SVGAGI (reference sequence). CDR3: CASSTELRGYTF. Here the CDR3 DNA reads TGTGCCAGCAGTACCGAGTTGCGGGGCTACACCTTC.

This clonotype has ten or more counts. The V gene is TRBV6-6, the J gene TRBJ2-1; D uncertain. Germline lookup yields CDR1 MNHNY and CDR2 SVGAGI (reference sequence). The CDR3 consists of 12 residues. Deletions cut 1 base from V and 5 bases from J, with 3 bases between. CDR3 protein: CASSYLHNEQFF. DNA for the CDR3: TGTGCCAGCAGTTACTTGCACAATGAGCAGTTCTTC.